This entry lists 8 T cell receptor beta chains sequenced from one sample in a study of PD-1 blockade in classical Hodgkin lymphoma. Clones were sequenced by immunoSEQ multiplex PCR, and TCRdb holds only the in-frame ones, with some missing. This table has roughly 70,000 clones, over 90% appearing once. The time point was: newly diagnosed, previously untreated cHL patient sample. Sequenced material: peripheral blood mononuclear cells (PBMCs). The receptors originated from a human donor with classical Hodgkin lymphoma.

The chain combines TRBV30 with TRBJ1-6; D is perhaps TRBD1 (6 bases). CDR3 length: 13 amino acids. The V and J ends lost 0 bases and 10 bases respectively, with 10 bases between them. The V gene's germline CDR1 is GTSNPN and CDR2 SVGIG (reference sequence). Here the CDR3 reads CAWSVRGDSPLHF. The CDR3 nucleotides are TGTGCCTGGAGTGTAAGGGGGGACTCACCCCTCCACTTT.

This chain uses TRBV7-9 with TRBJ1-4; D may be TRBD1 (5 bases). V gave up 5 bases and J gave up 0 bases, with 19 bases separating them. The CDR3 has 18 amino acids. Germline values: CDR1 SEHNR, CDR2 FQNEAQ (reference sequence). For the CDR3, the DNA is TGTGCCAGCAGCCCCCCGCCGGGGCAGGACCCAACTAATGAAAAACTGTTTTTT. Protein product: CASSPPPGQDPTNEKLFF.

This clone showed up just once. The chain combines TRBV19 with TRBJ1-6; 7 nucleotides agree with TRBD1. The CDR3 loop spans 15 amino acids. V shed 6 bases, J shed 6 bases, and the junction held 8 bases outside the gene matches. Germline assignment: CDR1 LNHDA and CDR2 SQIVND (reference sequence). CDR3 amino acids: CASSRQGIRNSPLHF. CDR3 bases: TGTGCCAGTAGCCGACAGGGAATTCGTAATTCACCCCTCCACTTT.

The chain joins TRBV7-3 to TRBJ2-6, with D perhaps TRBD1 or TRBD2 (5 bases each). V was pared by 5 bases and J by 0 bases, with 11 bases between. From germline, CDR1 is SGHTA and CDR2 FQGTGA. The CDR3 runs to 16 residues. The CDR3: CASSLPGRSGANVLTF. Written as DNA, the CDR3 is TGTGCCAGCAGCCTCCCGGGGCGCTCTGGGGCCAACGTCCTGACTTTC.

As to this clone: The junction and the germline gene differ at one end; a read error may be behind it. The V and J genes are TRBV29-1 and TRBJ1-2, with TRBD1 matching over 10 bases. Germline lookup yields CDR1 SQVTM and CDR2 ANQGSEA. The CDR3 totals 13 residues. The CDR3 DNA follows: TGCAGCGTGAGGGGACAGGGGTTGGATGGCTGCACCTTC. This gives the protein CSVRGQGLDGCTF.

This rearrangement joins TRBV19 to TRBJ2-7; D may be TRBD2 (5 bases). Germline V lookup: CDR1 LNHDA, CDR2 SQIVND (reference sequence). The CDR3 consists of 15 residues. Trimming removed 5 bases at V and 2 bases at J, with 16 bases between. The CDR3 here is CASSPTEGSTYEQYF. Written as DNA, the CDR3 is TGTGCCAGTAGTCCCACTGAGGGCAGCACCTACGAGCAGTACTTC.

Only one count was recorded for this clone. This rearrangement joins TRBV28 to TRBJ2-7; 9 positions agree with TRBD2. In germline, CDR1 is MDHEN, CDR2 SYDVKM. CDR3 size: 18 residues. V was clipped by 3 bases and J by 3 bases; unmatched bases: 15. This CDR3 reads CASSFSGGRAGSNYEQYF. In DNA form, the CDR3 reads TGTGCCAGCAGTTTTTCTGGCGGGAGGGCCGGATCGAACTACGAGCAGTACTTC.

V is TRBV7-8 and J is TRBJ2-5; D is ambiguous. The CDR3 consists of 14 residues. In germline, CDR1 is SGHVS, CDR2 FQNEAQ. Deletions cut 5 bases from V and 4 bases from J, with 14 bases between. The CDR3 reads CASSPTSRRETQYF. Here the CDR3 DNA reads TGTGCCAGCAGCCCAACCTCGCGGAGAGAGACCCAGTACTTC. Together with reference TRBV7-8 and TRBJ2-5, the CDR3 gives the full variable domain: GAGVSQSPRYKVAKRGQDVALRCDPISGHVSLFWYQQALGQGPEFLTYFQNEAQLDKSGLPSDRFFAERPEGSVSTLKIQRTQQEDSAVYLCASSPTSRRETQYFGPGTRLLVL.